This T cell receptor beta chain was documented in a study of human T cells and chemical hapten exposure. Germline CDR1 and CDR2: SGHDT and YYEEEE. The CDR3 loop spans 14 amino acids. Trimming took off 6 bases at V and 5 bases at J, with 18 bases between the two ends. TCRdb re-analysed the RACE reads in MiXCR, keeping a single row per CDR3 protein. The data hold approximately 320,000 distinct CDR3 sequences, with around 5.5% observed a single time. Noted time point: pre-sensitization, week 0. Treatment indicated: therapeutic diphenylcyclopropenone sensitization with weekly scalp DPC. The chain joins TRBV5-6 to TRBJ2-7; D might be TRBD2 (6 bases). The TCR sequence derives from a young woman with alopecia areata. Some clones in this sample may be carry-over from other donors' samples. The specimen comprised whole blood, sampled in connection with sensitization to the hapten diphenylcyclopropenone (DPC). The CDR3 coding sequence is TGTGCCAGCACCCTCGCGTGGGGAGGTGACGAGCAGTACTTC. As protein: CASTLAWGGDEQYF.